This T cell receptor (beta chain) was identified in a study of blood T cell repertoires in COVID-19. Looking at the study overall: Donors in the United States, Italy and Spain gave samples during acute or convalescent COVID-19. In each case, the material was cDNA or gDNA derived from T cells, B-cell-depleted T cells, or PBMCs.

Germline CDR1 is MNHEY and CDR2 is SVGEGT. The CDR3 covers 14 residues. Trimming stripped 5 bases from V and 6 bases from J, with 17 bases between. Here immunoSEQ multiplex PCR was the method, and the copy in TCRdb shows in-frame clones only, minus some. The profile shows under 95,000 clones, roughly 87% of them singletons. The receptor was derived from a woman in her fifties or sixties with acute or convalescent COVID-19. What was sequenced was peripheral blood. This sequence joins TRBV6-2 or TRBV6-3 and TRBJ2-7, with a tentative D call TRBD1 (5 bases). Written as DNA, the CDR3 is TGTGCCAGCAGTCGACAGCCCTGGGCTATCGAGCAGTACTTC. Translating it yields CASSRQPWAIEQYF.